This paragraph covers one TCR beta chain sequence. The target antigen is unknown. This specimen belongs to a study of PD-1 blockade in mismatch repair-deficient tumors. The overall study: Patients had eleven to twelve mismatch repair-deficient cancer types and were previously treated and progressing.

Study conclusions and caveats: Rapid post-treatment expansion, then contraction, generally preceding radiologic response, marked tumor-resident clones.

Mismatch repair deficiency was confirmed in all patients, by PCR or immunohistochemistry. TCRs were sequenced from three patients responding to pembrolizumab. Libraries were prepared by immunoSEQ multiplex PCR; TCRdb keeps only in-frame clonotypes and omits some of them. This sample has some 120,000 clones, with 70% to 90% found just once. The sequencing here drew on peripheral blood, taken 44 weeks after starting pembrolizumab. The TCR originated in an adult with mismatch repair-deficient cancer.

CDR3 amino acids: CAWDTSGRADEQFF. CDR3 in DNA: TGTGCCTGGGATACTAGCGGGAGAGCGGATGAGCAGTTCTTC. This rearrangement joins TRBV30 to TRBJ2-1; 11 bases are a match to TRBD2. The germline CDR1 and CDR2 sequences are GTSNPN and SVGIG (reference sequence). The length of the CDR3 is 14 residues. The V and J ends lost 5 bases and 8 bases, in that order; junction bases with no gene match: 8.